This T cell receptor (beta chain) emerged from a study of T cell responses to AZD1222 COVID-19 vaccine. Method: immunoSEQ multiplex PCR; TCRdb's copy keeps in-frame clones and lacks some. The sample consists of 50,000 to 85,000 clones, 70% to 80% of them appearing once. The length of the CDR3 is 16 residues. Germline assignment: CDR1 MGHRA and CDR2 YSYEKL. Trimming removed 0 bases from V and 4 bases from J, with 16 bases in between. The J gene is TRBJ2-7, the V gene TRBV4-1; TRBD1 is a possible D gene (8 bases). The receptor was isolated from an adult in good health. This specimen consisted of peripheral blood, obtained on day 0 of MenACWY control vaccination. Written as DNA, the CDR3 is TGCGCCAGCAGCCAAGATCGAGCGGGACAGGAGTACGAGCAGTACTTC. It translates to CASSQDRAGQEYEQYF.